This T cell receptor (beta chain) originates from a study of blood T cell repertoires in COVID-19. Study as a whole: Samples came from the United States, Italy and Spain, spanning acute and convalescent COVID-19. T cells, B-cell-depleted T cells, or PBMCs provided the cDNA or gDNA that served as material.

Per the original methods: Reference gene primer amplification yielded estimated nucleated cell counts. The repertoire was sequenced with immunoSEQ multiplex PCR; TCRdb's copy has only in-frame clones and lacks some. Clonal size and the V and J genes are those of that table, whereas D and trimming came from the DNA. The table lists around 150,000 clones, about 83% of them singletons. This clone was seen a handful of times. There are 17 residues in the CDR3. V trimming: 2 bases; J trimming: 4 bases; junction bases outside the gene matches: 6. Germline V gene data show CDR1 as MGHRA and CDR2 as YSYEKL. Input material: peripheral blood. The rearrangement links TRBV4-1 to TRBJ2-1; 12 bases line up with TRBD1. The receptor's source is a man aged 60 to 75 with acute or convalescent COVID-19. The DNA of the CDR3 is TGCGCCAGCAGCCAATCCGGGACAGGGGGCTTTTACAATGAGCAGTTCTTC. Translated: CASSQSGTGGFYNEQFF.